Listed below are T cell receptor beta chains from one sample, sequenced in a study of memory CD4+ T cells and cytomegalovirus serostatus. The table came from immunoSEQ multiplex PCR; TCRdb's copy has only in-frame clones and leaves some out. The sample has over 60,000 clones; more than 75% are singletons. The sequenced sample was memory CD4+ T cells from blood. Receptors were obtained from an adult in good health and CMV-seronegative. CDR3s include the opening cysteine and the closing phenylalanine or tryptophan. D genes are given only for firm matches. Clone size is not always given. Where it is, it says once, few, many or a class for expanded clones.

d_gene: TRBD1
v_gene: TRBV5-6
j_gene: TRBJ1-1
abundance: .
CDR3aa: CASSLYRGANTEAFF
CDR3nt: TGTGCCAGCAGCTTGTACAGGGGCGCGAACACTGAAGCTTTCTTT

d_gene: TRBD1
v_gene: TRBV29-1
j_gene: TRBJ1-4
abundance: few
CDR3aa: CSVVGQDGGKLFF
CDR3nt: TGCAGCGTTGTTGGACAGGACGGGGGGAAACTGTTTTTT

d_gene: TRBD2
v_gene: TRBV14
j_gene: TRBJ2-7
abundance: few
CDR3aa: CASSQVGTSAYEQYF
CDR3nt: TGTGCCAGCAGCCAAGTGGGGACTAGCGCCTACGAGCAGTACTTC

d_gene: .
v_gene: TRBV7-8
j_gene: TRBJ2-5
abundance: .
CDR3aa: CASSFGEFQETQYF
CDR3nt: TGTGCCAGCAGCTTCGGAGAATTCCAAGAGACCCAGTACTTC

d_gene: TRBD2
v_gene: TRBV6-1
j_gene: TRBJ2-7
abundance: .
CDR3aa: CASETTSGGSYEQYF
CDR3nt: TGTGCCAGCGAAACTACTAGCGGGGGGTCCTACGAGCAGTACTTC

d_gene: .
v_gene: TRBV10-3
j_gene: TRBJ1-4
abundance: .
CDR3aa: CAISESRGEKLFF
CDR3nt: TGTGCCATCAGTGAGTCCAGGGGTGAAAAACTGTTTTTT

d_gene: .
v_gene: TRBV6-1
j_gene: TRBJ2-6
abundance: .
CDR3aa: CASSEGDGSGANVLTF
CDR3nt: TGTGCCAGCAGTGAAGGGGACGGCTCTGGGGCCAACGTCCTGACTTTC

d_gene: .
v_gene: TRBV18
j_gene: TRBJ1-6
abundance: .
CDR3aa: CASSPKGDNSPLHF
CDR3nt: TGTGCCAGCTCACCAAAGGGGGATAATTCACCCCTCCACTTT

d_gene: TRBD1
v_gene: TRBV2
j_gene: TRBJ1-4
abundance: once
CDR3aa: CASSLQGTNEKLFF
CDR3nt: TGTGCCAGCAGTCTACAGGGGACTAATGAAAAACTGTTTTTT

d_gene: TRBD2
v_gene: TRBV28
j_gene: TRBJ2-1
abundance: .
CDR3aa: CASIAGSSYNEQFF
CDR3nt: TGTGCCAGCATAGCGGGAAGCTCCTACAATGAGCAGTTCTTC

d_gene: .
v_gene: TRBV5-1
j_gene: TRBJ1-1
abundance: .
CDR3aa: CASSQTGTPNTEAFF
CDR3nt: TGTGCCAGCAGCCAAACGGGGACACCGAACACTGAAGCTTTCTTT

d_gene: .
v_gene: TRBV5-8
j_gene: TRBJ1-5
abundance: .
CDR3aa: CASSFPRQPQHF
CDR3nt: TGTGCCAGCAGCTTTCCGAGGCAGCCCCAGCATTTT

d_gene: .
v_gene: TRBV28
j_gene: TRBJ1-5
abundance: .
CDR3aa: CASSRGSQPQHF
CDR3nt: TGTGCCAGCAGCCGAGGGAGCCAGCCCCAGCATTTT

d_gene: .
v_gene: TRBV2
j_gene: TRBJ1-1
abundance: .
CDR3aa: CASSPQANTEAFF
CDR3nt: TGTGCCAGCAGCCCGCAAGCGAACACTGAAGCTTTCTTT

d_gene: TRBD2
v_gene: TRBV5-4
j_gene: TRBJ2-3
abundance: .
CDR3aa: CASSPGSGRVTDTQYF
CDR3nt: TGTGCCAGCAGCCCTGGCAGCGGGAGGGTCACAGATACGCAGTATTTT

d_gene: .
v_gene: TRBV7-6
j_gene: TRBJ1-5
abundance: .
CDR3aa: CASSEGVYNQPQHF
CDR3nt: TGTGCCAGCAGCGAGGGTGTATACAATCAGCCCCAGCATTTT

d_gene: .
v_gene: TRBV7-3
j_gene: TRBJ2-3
abundance: .
CDR3aa: CASSLIAGTDTQYF
CDR3nt: TGTGCCAGCAGCTTAATAGCGGGCACAGATACGCAGTATTTT

d_gene: .
v_gene: TRBV19
j_gene: TRBJ2-3
abundance: .
CDR3aa: CASRIRQVSSTDTQYF
CDR3nt: TGTGCCAGTAGGATCCGACAGGTTTCTAGCACAGATACGCAGTATTTT

d_gene: TRBD1
v_gene: TRBV7-9
j_gene: TRBJ1-5
abundance: .
CDR3aa: CASSMGQGRGQPQHF
CDR3nt: TGTGCCAGCAGCATGGGACAGGGAAGGGGTCAGCCCCAGCATTTT

d_gene: .
v_gene: TRBV5-1
j_gene: TRBJ1-1
abundance: .
CDR3aa: CASSLIQGRRSEAFF
CDR3nt: TGCGCCAGCAGCTTGATCCAGGGTAGAAGATCGGAAGCTTTCTTT

d_gene: .
v_gene: TRBV6-1
j_gene: TRBJ2-1
abundance: few
CDR3aa: CASSVQDDEQFF
CDR3nt: TGTGCCAGCAGTGTACAGGATGATGAGCAGTTCTTC

d_gene: .
v_gene: TRBV20-1
j_gene: TRBJ1-2
abundance: .
CDR3aa: CSARDRNGYTF
CDR3nt: TGCAGTGCTAGAGATAGGAATGGCTACACCTTC

d_gene: .
v_gene: TRBV29-1
j_gene: TRBJ1-1
abundance: .
CDR3aa: CSAQKGTANTEAFF
CDR3nt: TGCAGCGCCCAGAAGGGCACAGCGAACACTGAAGCTTTCTTT

d_gene: .
v_gene: TRBV9
j_gene: TRBJ2-7
abundance: .
CDR3aa: CASSVGIGTGSYEQYF
CDR3nt: TGTGCCAGCAGCGTAGGAATAGGGACGGGCTCCTACGAGCAGTACTTC

d_gene: .
v_gene: TRBV6-4
j_gene: TRBJ1-3
abundance: .
CDR3aa: CASSVGSQVSGNTIYF
CDR3nt: TGTGCCAGCAGTGTAGGTTCACAAGTCTCTGGAAACACCATATATTTT

d_gene: TRBD2
v_gene: TRBV27
j_gene: TRBJ2-1
abundance: few
CDR3aa: CASSSLGAGSDNEQFF
CDR3nt: TGTGCCAGCAGTTCCCTCGGAGCGGGAAGTGATAATGAGCAGTTCTTC

d_gene: .
v_gene: TRBV5-6
j_gene: TRBJ2-1
abundance: .
CDR3aa: CASSFPDYRVGNEQFF
CDR3nt: TGTGCCAGCAGCTTTCCGGATTACAGGGTTGGCAATGAGCAGTTCTTC

d_gene: .
v_gene: TRBV27
j_gene: TRBJ2-1
abundance: .
CDR3aa: CASSPRLGEQFF
CDR3nt: TGTGCCAGCAGTCCCCGCCTGGGGGAGCAGTTCTTC

d_gene: .
v_gene: TRBV27
j_gene: TRBJ1-6
abundance: .
CDR3aa: CASSFRGNNSPLHF
CDR3nt: TGTGCCAGCAGTTTTAGAGGGAATAATTCACCCCTCCACTTT

d_gene: .
v_gene: TRBV21-1
j_gene: TRBJ2-4
abundance: .
CDR3aa: CASSKARTVLAKNIQYF
CDR3nt: TGTGCCAGCAGCAAAGCGCGGACAGTTCTAGCCAAAAACATTCAGTACTTC

d_gene: .
v_gene: TRBV11-2
j_gene: TRBJ2-7
abundance: .
CDR3aa: CASSLTGTYEQYF
CDR3nt: TGTGCCAGCAGCTTAACAGGTACCTACGAGCAGTACTTC

d_gene: TRBD2
v_gene: TRBV30
j_gene: TRBJ2-3
abundance: .
CDR3aa: CAWSTGLVGRTDTQYF
CDR3nt: TGTGCCTGGAGCACGGGACTAGTTGGTCGGACAGATACGCAGTATTTT

d_gene: .
v_gene: TRBV6-1
j_gene: TRBJ2-7
abundance: .
CDR3aa: CASQEYRVQYF
CDR3nt: TGTGCCAGCCAGGAATACAGGGTACAGTACTTC

d_gene: TRBD1
v_gene: TRBV4-1
j_gene: TRBJ1-4
abundance: .
CDR3aa: CASSHEGQGNEKLFF
CDR3nt: TGCGCCAGCAGCCACGAAGGACAGGGGAATGAAAAACTGTTTTTT

d_gene: TRBD2
v_gene: TRBV20-1
j_gene: TRBJ2-5
abundance: .
CDR3aa: CSHIAGETQYF
CDR3nt: TGCAGTCACATAGCGGGCGAGACCCAGTACTTC

d_gene: .
v_gene: TRBV28
j_gene: TRBJ1-4
abundance: once
CDR3aa: CASKANEKLFF
CDR3nt: TGTGCCAGCAAGGCTAATGAAAAACTGTTTTTT

d_gene: TRBD1
v_gene: TRBV18
j_gene: TRBJ1-3
abundance: .
CDR3aa: CASSPGQGYGNTIYF
CDR3nt: TGTGCCAGCTCACCGGGACAGGGGTATGGAAACACCATATATTTT

d_gene: TRBD1
v_gene: TRBV6-5
j_gene: TRBJ2-5
abundance: .
CDR3aa: CASRRQGQETQYF
CDR3nt: TGTGCCAGCAGGAGACAGGGGCAAGAGACCCAGTACTTC

d_gene: TRBD1
v_gene: TRBV5-1
j_gene: TRBJ2-1
abundance: .
CDR3aa: CASSFHGTAYNEQFF
CDR3nt: TGCGCCAGCAGTTTTCACGGGACAGCTTACAATGAGCAGTTCTTC

d_gene: .
v_gene: TRBV6-1
j_gene: TRBJ2-4
abundance: .
CDR3aa: CASSDKVSLRNIQYF
CDR3nt: TGTGCCAGCAGTGATAAGGTCAGCCTTAGAAACATTCAGTACTTC

d_gene: TRBD1
v_gene: TRBV11-1
j_gene: TRBJ2-5
abundance: .
CDR3aa: CASSTRQGVGETQYF
CDR3nt: TGTGCCAGCAGCACAAGACAGGGGGTAGGAGAGACCCAGTACTTC

d_gene: TRBD1
v_gene: TRBV30
j_gene: TRBJ1-4
abundance: .
CDR3aa: CAWSAGQGGEKLFF
CDR3nt: TGTGCCTGGAGTGCGGGACAGGGGGGGGAAAAACTGTTTTTT

d_gene: TRBD1
v_gene: TRBV4-2
j_gene: TRBJ2-3
abundance: once
CDR3aa: CASSQARGLGTDTQYF
CDR3nt: TGTGCCAGCAGCCAAGCTAGGGGGCTTGGTACAGATACGCAGTATTTT

d_gene: .
v_gene: TRBV7-8
j_gene: TRBJ2-3
abundance: .
CDR3aa: CASNPPRADTQYF
CDR3nt: TGTGCCAGCAACCCCCCCCGGGCCGATACGCAGTATTTT

d_gene: .
v_gene: TRBV2
j_gene: TRBJ1-5
abundance: .
CDR3aa: CASSGGESNQPQHF
CDR3nt: TGTGCCAGCAGTGGGGGAGAAAGCAATCAGCCCCAGCATTTT

d_gene: .
v_gene: TRBV7-3
j_gene: TRBJ2-2
abundance: .
CDR3aa: CASSPPSPLYTGELFF
CDR3nt: TGTGCCAGCAGCCCCCCGAGCCCCCTCTACACCGGGGAGCTGTTTTTT

d_gene: .
v_gene: TRBV2
j_gene: TRBJ2-2
abundance: .
CDR3aa: CASSGDGVGTGELFF
CDR3nt: TGTGCCAGCAGTGGCGACGGGGTAGGGACCGGGGAGCTGTTTTTT

d_gene: .
v_gene: TRBV5-1
j_gene: TRBJ2-7
abundance: .
CDR3aa: CASSWEGAVSYEQYF
CDR3nt: TGCGCCAGCAGCTGGGAGGGGGCGGTCTCCTACGAGCAGTACTTC

d_gene: TRBD1
v_gene: TRBV5-6
j_gene: TRBJ1-2
abundance: .
CDR3aa: CASSPRRGQGVYGYTF
CDR3nt: TGTGCCAGCAGCCCACGGAGGGGACAGGGGGTTTATGGCTACACCTTC

d_gene: .
v_gene: TRBV2
j_gene: TRBJ2-2
abundance: medium-sized
CDR3aa: CASSETTPRGIGELFF
CDR3nt: TGTGCCAGCAGTGAAACCACCCCGAGGGGCATCGGGGAGCTGTTTTTT

d_gene: TRBD1
v_gene: TRBV30
j_gene: TRBJ1-1
abundance: .
CDR3aa: CAWSGRTGRGTEAFF
CDR3nt: TGTGCCTGGAGTGGGAGGACAGGGAGAGGGACTGAAGCTTTCTTT

d_gene: .
v_gene: TRBV6-5
j_gene: TRBJ2-7
abundance: .
CDR3aa: CASSYSWMTYEQYF
CDR3nt: TGTGCCAGCAGTTACTCTTGGATGACTTACGAGCAGTACTTC

d_gene: .
v_gene: TRBV18
j_gene: TRBJ2-7
abundance: .
CDR3aa: CASSPEQGGVEQYF
CDR3nt: TGTGCCAGCTCACCGGAGCAGGGTGGGGTCGAGCAGTACTTC

d_gene: .
v_gene: TRBV10-1
j_gene: TRBJ1-6
abundance: few
CDR3aa: CASSPGTEQSSYNSPLHF
CDR3nt: TGCGCCAGCAGCCCCGGGACGGAACAGAGCTCCTATAATTCACCCCTCCACTTT

d_gene: .
v_gene: TRBV2
j_gene: TRBJ2-5
abundance: .
CDR3aa: CASTGQLAETQYF
CDR3nt: TGTGCCAGCACCGGGCAATTGGCAGAGACCCAGTACTTC